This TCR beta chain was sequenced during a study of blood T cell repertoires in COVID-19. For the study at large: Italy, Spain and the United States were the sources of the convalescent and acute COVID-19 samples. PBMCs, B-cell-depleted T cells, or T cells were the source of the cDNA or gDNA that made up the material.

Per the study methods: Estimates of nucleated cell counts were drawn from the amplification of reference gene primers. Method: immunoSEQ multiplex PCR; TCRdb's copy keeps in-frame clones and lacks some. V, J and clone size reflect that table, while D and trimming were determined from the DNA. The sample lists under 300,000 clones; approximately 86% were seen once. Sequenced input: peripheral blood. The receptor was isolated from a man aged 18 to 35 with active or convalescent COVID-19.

CDR3 protein: CASSELRGLLYGYTF. The DNA for the CDR3 is TGTGCCAGCAGTGAATTACGGGGTCTTCTCTATGGCTACACCTTC. The genes are TRBV2 and TRBJ1-2; D ambiguous. Per germline, CDR1 SNHLY and CDR2 FYNNEI. V was clipped by 2 bases and J by 4 bases, with 14 bases between them. The CDR3 contains 15 residues.